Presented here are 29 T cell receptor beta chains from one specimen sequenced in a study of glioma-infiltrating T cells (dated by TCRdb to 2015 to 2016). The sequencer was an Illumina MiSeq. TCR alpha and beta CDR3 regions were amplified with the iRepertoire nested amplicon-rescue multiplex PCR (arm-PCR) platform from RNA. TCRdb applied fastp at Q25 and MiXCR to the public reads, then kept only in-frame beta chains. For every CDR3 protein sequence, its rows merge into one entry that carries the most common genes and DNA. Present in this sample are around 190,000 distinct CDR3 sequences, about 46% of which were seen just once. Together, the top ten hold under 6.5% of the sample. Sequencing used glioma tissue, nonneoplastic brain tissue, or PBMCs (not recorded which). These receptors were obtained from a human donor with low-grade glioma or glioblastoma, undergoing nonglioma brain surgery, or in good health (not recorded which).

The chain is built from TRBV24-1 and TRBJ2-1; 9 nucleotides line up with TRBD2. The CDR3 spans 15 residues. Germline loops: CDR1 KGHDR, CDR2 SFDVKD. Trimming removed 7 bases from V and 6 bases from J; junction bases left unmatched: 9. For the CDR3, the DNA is TGTGCCACCAGACAGTCCGGACTAGCGATCAATGAGCAGTTCTTC. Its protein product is CATRQSGLAINEQFF.

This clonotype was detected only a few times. CDR3: CASSIGQSPPNEQFF. As DNA, the CDR3 is TGTGCCAGTAGTATCGGACAGTCTCCTCCCAATGAGCAGTTCTTC. The rearrangement joins TRBV19 to TRBJ2-1; a weak D match, TRBD1 (6 bases). The V gene lost 3 bases and the J gene lost 6 bases, with 15 bases spanning the gap. The length of the CDR3 is 15 residues. CDR1 is LNHDA, CDR2 SQIVND, per germline (reference sequence). The variable domain in full, with the rest retrieved from reference TRBV19 and TRBJ2-1, is DGGITQSPKYLFRKEGQNVTLSCEQNLNHDAMYWYRQDPGQGLRLIYYSQIVNDFQKGDIAEGYSVSREKKESFPLTVTSAQKNPTAFYLCASSIGQSPPNEQFFGPGTRLTVL.

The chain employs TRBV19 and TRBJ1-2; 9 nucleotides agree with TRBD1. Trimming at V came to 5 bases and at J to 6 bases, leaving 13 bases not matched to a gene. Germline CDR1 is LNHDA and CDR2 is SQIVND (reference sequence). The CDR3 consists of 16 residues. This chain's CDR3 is CASSPRTGERRNGYTF. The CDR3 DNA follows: TGTGCCAGTAGTCCCCGGACAGGGGAGAGAAGAAATGGCTACACCTTC.

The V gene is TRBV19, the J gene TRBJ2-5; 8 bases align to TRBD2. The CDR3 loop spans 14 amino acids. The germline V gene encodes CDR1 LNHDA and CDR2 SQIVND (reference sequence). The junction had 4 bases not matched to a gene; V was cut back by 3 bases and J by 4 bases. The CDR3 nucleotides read TGTGCCAGTAGTATCTCCCTAGCGGGAGAGACCCAGTACTTC. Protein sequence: CASSISLAGETQYF.

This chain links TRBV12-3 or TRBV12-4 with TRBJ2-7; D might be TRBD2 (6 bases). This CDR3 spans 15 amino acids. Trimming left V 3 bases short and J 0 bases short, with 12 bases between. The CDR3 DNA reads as TGTGCCAGCAGTTTGTTTGCCGGGAGCTCCTACGAGCAGTACTTC. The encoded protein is CASSLFAGSSYEQYF.

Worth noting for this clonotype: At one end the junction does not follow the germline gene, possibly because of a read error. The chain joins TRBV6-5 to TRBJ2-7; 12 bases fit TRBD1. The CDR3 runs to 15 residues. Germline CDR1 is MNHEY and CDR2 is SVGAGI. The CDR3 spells CVSSELGTGGYGQYF. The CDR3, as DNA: TGTGTCAGCAGTGAGCTCGGGACAGGGGGCTACGGGCAGTACTTC.

CDR3 in amino acids: CASPMGDNYGYTF. The DNA of the CDR3 is TGTGCCAGTCCAATGGGGGACAACTATGGCTACACCTTC. The genes are TRBV19 and TRBJ1-2; D may be TRBD1 (5 bases). This CDR3 has 13 residues. Germline V CDR1 and CDR2: LNHDA, SQIVND (reference sequence). Trimming left V 8 bases short and J 2 bases short, with 12 bases between.

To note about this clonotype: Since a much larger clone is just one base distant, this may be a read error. CDR3 loop: CASSRSVRETEAFF. CDR3 coding DNA: TGTGCCAGCAGCCGGAGTGTCAGAGAAACTGAAGCTTTCTTT. The chain couples TRBV3-1 to TRBJ1-1, with unresolved D. CDR3 length: 14 amino acids. Trimming shortened V by 4 bases and J by 5 bases, and 14 bases separated the two germline ends. Germline assignment: CDR1 LGHDT and CDR2 YNNKEL (reference sequence).

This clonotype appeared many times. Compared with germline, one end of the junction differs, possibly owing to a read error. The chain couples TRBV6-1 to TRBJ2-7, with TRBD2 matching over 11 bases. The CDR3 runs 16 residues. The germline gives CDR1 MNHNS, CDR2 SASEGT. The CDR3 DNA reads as TGTGCCAGCAGCCAACTAGCGGGAGTGGTATCCTCCGAGCAGTACTTC. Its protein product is CASSQLAGVVSSEQYF.

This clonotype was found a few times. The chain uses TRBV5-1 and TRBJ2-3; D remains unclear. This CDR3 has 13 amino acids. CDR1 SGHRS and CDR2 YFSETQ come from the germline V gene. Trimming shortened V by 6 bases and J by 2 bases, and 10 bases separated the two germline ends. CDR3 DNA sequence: TGCGCCAGCACCGATCCACCCACAGATACGCAGTATTTT. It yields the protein CASTDPPTDTQYF.

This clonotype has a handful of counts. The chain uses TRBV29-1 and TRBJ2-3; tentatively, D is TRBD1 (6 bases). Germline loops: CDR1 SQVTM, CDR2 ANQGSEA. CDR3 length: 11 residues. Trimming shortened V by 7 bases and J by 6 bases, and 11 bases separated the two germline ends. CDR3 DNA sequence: TGCAGCGGGGGGCACACGGATACGCAGTATTTT. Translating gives CSGGHTDTQYF.

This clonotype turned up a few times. CDR3 in amino acids: CASSSQGSLTGELFF. The CDR3 DNA reads TGCGCCAGCAGCTCACAGGGGTCCCTCACCGGGGAGCTGTTTTTT. The V and J genes are TRBV5-1 and TRBJ2-2; 7 nucleotides line up with TRBD1. CDR1 and CDR2 from the germline V gene are SGHRS and YFSETQ. The J segment lost 4 bases and the V segment lost 3 bases, leaving 6 bases of the junction unmatched. The CDR3 is made up of 15 amino acids.

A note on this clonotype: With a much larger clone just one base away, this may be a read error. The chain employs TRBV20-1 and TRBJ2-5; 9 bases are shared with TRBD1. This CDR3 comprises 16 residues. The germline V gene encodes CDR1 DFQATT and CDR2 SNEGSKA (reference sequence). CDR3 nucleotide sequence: TGCAGTGCTAGAGCCGGGGAGGGACAGGGTCAAGAGACCGAGTACTTC. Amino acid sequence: CSARAGEGQGQETEYF.

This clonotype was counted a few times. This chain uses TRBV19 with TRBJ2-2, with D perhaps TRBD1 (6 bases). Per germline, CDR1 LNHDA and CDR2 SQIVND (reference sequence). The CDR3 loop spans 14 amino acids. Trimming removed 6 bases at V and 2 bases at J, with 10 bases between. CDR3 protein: CASRIQGNTGELFF. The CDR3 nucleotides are TGTGCCAGTAGGATACAGGGTAACACCGGGGAGCTGTTTTTT.

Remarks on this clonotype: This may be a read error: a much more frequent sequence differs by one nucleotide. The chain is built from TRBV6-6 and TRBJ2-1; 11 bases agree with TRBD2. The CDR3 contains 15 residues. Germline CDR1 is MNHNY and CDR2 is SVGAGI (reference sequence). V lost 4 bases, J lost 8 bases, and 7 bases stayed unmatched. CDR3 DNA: TGTGCCAGCAGTTTGGCTAGCGGGAGGATTGATGAGCAGTTCTTC. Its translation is CASSLASGRIDEQFF.

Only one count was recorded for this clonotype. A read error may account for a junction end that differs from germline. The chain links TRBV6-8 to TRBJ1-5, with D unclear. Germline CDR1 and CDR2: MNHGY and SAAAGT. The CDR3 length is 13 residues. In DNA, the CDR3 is TGTGCCAACAGAACAGAAAGCAATCAGCCCCGGCATTTT. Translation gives CANRTESNQPRHF.

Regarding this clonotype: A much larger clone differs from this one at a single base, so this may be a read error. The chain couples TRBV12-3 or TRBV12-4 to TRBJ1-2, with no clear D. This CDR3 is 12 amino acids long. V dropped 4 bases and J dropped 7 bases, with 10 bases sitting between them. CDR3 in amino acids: CASSSMSTGYTF. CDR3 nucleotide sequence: TGTGCCAGCAGTTCGATGAGTACTGGCTACACCTTC.

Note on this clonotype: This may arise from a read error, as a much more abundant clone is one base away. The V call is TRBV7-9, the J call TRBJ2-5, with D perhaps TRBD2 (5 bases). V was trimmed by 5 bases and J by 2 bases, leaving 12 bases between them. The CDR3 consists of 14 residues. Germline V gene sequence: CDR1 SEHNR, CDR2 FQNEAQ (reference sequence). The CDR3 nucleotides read TGTGCCAGCAGCCCGATAGAGGGACAAGAGACCCAGTACTTC. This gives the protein CASSPIEGQETQYF.

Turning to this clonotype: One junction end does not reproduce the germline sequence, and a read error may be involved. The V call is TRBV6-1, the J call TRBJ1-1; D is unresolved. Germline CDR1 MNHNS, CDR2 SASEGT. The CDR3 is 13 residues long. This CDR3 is CASSEFMETEALF. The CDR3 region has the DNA TGTGCCAGCAGTGAATTCATGGAGACTGAAGCTCTCTTT.

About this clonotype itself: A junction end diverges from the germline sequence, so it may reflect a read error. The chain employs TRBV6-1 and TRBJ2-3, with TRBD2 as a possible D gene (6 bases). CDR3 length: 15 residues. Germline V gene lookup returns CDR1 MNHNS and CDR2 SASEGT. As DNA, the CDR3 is TGTGCCAGCGGATTTGGAGGAGGGAGCAAAGATACGCAGTATTTT. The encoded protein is CASGFGGGSKDTQYF.

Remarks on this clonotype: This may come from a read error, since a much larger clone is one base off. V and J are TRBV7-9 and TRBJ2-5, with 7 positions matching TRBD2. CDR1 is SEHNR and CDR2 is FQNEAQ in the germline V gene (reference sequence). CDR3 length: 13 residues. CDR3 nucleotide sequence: TGTGCCAGCACCCCGCGGGGGAGAGAGACCAAGTACTTC. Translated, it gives CASTPRGRETKYF.

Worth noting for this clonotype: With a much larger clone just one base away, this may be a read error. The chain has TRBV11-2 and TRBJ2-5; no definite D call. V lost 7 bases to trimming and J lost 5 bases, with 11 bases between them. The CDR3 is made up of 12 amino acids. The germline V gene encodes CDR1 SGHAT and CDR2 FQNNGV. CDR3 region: CASNSNRETQYF. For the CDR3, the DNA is TGTGCCAGCAACTCCAACCGTGAGACCCAGTACTTC. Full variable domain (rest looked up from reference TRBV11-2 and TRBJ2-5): EAGVAQSPRYKIIEKRQSVAFWCNPISGHATLYWYQQILGQGPKLLIQFQNNGVVDDSQLPKDRFSAERLKGVDSTLKIQPAKLEDSAVYLCASNSNRETQYFGPGTRLLVL.

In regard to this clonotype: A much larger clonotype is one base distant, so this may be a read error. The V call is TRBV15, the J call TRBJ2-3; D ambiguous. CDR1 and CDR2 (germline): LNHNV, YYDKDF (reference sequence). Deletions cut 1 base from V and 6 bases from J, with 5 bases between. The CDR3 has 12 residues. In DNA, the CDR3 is TGTGCCACCAGCAGAGGCGAGGATACGCAGTATTTT. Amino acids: CATSRGEDTQYF.

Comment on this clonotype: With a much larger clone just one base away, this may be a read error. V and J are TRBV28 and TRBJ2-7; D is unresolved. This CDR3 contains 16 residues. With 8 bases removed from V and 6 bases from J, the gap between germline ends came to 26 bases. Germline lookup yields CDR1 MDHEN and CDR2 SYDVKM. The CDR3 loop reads CASSGRGSLYSLEQYF. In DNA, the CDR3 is TGTGCCAGCTCCGGGCGTGGTAGCCTTTACTCCCTCGAGCAGTACTTC.

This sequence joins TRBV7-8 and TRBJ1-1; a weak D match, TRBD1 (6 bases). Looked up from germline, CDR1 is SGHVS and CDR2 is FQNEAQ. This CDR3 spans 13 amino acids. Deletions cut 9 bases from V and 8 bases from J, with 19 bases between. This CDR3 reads CARSLQGSTEAFF. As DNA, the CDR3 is TGTGCCAGAAGCCTACAGGGTAGCACCGAAGCTTTCTTT.

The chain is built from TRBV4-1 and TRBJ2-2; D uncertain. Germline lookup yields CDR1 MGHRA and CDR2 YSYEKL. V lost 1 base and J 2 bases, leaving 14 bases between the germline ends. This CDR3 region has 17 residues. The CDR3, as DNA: TGCGCCAGCAGCCAAGGGGCCCTCCCCCCCAACACCGGGGAGCTGTTTTTT. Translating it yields CASSQGALPPNTGELFF.

The CDR3 nucleotides read TGTGCCAGCAGTGAAGAGGTGACCCGTCGTCTGAACACTGAAGCTTTCTTT. Translating it yields CASSEEVTRRLNTEAFF. The chain uses TRBV27 and TRBJ1-1; D is undetermined. The germline CDR1 and CDR2 sequences are MNHEY and SMNVEV (reference sequence). V was shortened by 5 bases and J by 0 bases, with 19 bases between the two germline ends. The CDR3 has 17 residues.

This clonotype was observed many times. The CDR3 DNA reads as TGCAGCGTTTTCCCCGGGCAGCCAGAAGCTTTCTTT. Protein: CSVFPGQPEAFF. This chain connects TRBV29-1 to TRBJ1-1; D call uncertain. Germline V gene sequence: CDR1 SQVTM, CDR2 ANQGSEA. The CDR3 totals 12 residues. The V end lost 5 bases, the J end lost 8 bases, and 15 bases lay between the germline ends.

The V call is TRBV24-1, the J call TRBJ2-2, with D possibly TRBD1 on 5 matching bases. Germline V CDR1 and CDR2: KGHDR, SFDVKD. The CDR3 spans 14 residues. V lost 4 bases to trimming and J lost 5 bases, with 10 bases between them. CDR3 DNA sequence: TGTGCCACCAGTGAGTCCTCAGGGACCGGGGAGCTGTTTTTT. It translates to CATSESSGTGELFF.